The 16 T cell receptor beta chains reported below all come from one sample, sequenced in a study of blood T cells in healthy people across ages. A sample-barcoded 5' primer and a J-beta primer mix were used in a second PCR of roughly 7 to 12 cycles. TCRdb reprocessed the 5' RACE reads via MiXCR and lists one record per CDR3 protein. Of over 600,000 distinct CDR3 sequences in the sample, roughly 50% were seen once. The specimen was blood. These receptors all come from a man aged 40-55 years in good health.

The V and J genes are TRBV28 and TRBJ1-2, with 12 nucleotides matching TRBD1. CDR3 length: 16 residues. V was clipped by 1 base and J by 4 bases; unmatched bases: 4. Germline assignment: CDR1 MDHEN and CDR2 SYDVKM. For the CDR3, the DNA is TGTGCCAGCAGTTTATCCGGGACAGGGGGCGCCTATGGCTACACCTTC. Its protein is CASSLSGTGGAYGYTF.

This chain connects TRBV20-1 to TRBJ2-5; TRBD2 aligns across 10 bases. There are 16 residues in the CDR3. CDR1 DFQATT and CDR2 SNEGSKA come from the germline V gene (reference sequence). V was pared by 1 base and J by 9 bases, with 14 bases of the junction left unmatched. The CDR3 coding sequence is TGCAGTGCTAGAGCAGAGCGGGGGGGGGCTATCGAGGCCCAGTACTTC. Protein product: CSARAERGGAIEAQYF.

The chain employs TRBV12-3 or TRBV12-4 and TRBJ2-4; the match to TRBD2 covers 7 bases. The CDR3 is 19 amino acids. V gave up 5 bases and J gave up 6 bases; unmatched junction bases: 22. The DNA for the CDR3 is TGTGCCAGCAGTCCTTTCCACGCAGTAGCGGGTGGGCGAGGAAACATTCAGTACTTC. This encodes CASSPFHAVAGGRGNIQYF.

The chain employs TRBV5-1 and TRBJ2-7, with TRBD2 matching over 9 bases. The CDR3 has 18 residues. V gave up 4 bases and J gave up 3 bases; unmatched junction bases: 17. Germline CDR1 SGHRS, CDR2 YFSETQ. The CDR3 sequence is CASSARTSATMGGYEQYF. CDR3 DNA sequence: TGCGCCAGCAGCGCAAGGACTAGCGCAACTATGGGGGGCTACGAGCAGTACTTC.

The genes are TRBV6-6 and TRBJ2-7; 9 bases fit TRBD2. Trimming cost V 8 bases and J 7 bases; bases outside gene matches: 15. The CDR3 contains 15 residues. From germline, CDR1 is MNHNY and CDR2 SVGAGI (reference sequence). CDR3 amino acids: CASGILAGDGPEQYF. Here the CDR3 DNA reads TGTGCCAGCGGAATATTAGCGGGAGACGGTCCGGAGCAGTACTTC.

This clonotype was counted a few times. The chain joins TRBV12-3 or TRBV12-4 to TRBJ1-2; D is undetermined. The CDR3 sequence is 14 residues long. Trimming shortened V by 3 bases and J by 2 bases, and 10 bases separated the two germline ends. This chain's CDR3 is CASSFGELNYGYTF. CDR3 sequence (DNA): TGTGCCAGCAGTTTTGGGGAATTGAACTATGGCTACACCTTC.

The chain is built from TRBV6-6 and TRBJ2-1; 8 positions agree with TRBD2. V lost 5 bases to trimming and J lost 15 bases; unmatched junction nucleotides: 12. The CDR3 totals 13 residues. Germline CDR1 MNHNY, CDR2 SVGAGI (reference sequence). The CDR3 protein is CASSPTGGRGLFF. CDR3 coding DNA: TGTGCCAGCAGTCCGACGGGAGGGAGAGGTCTGTTCTTC.

In its sample, this clonotype was seen a few times. The gene calls are TRBV12-3 or TRBV12-4 and TRBJ1-2, with 7 bases lining up with TRBD1. The CDR3 contains 15 residues. Trimming at V came to 6 bases and at J to 0 bases, leaving 7 bases not matched to a gene. CDR3 residues: CASSGQVSANYGYTF. The CDR3 region has the DNA TGTGCCAGCAGCGGACAGGTTTCGGCTAACTATGGCTACACCTTC.

This clonotype was observed a few times. This chain joins TRBV28 and TRBJ1-1; TRBD1 matches at 7 bases. V dropped 5 bases and J dropped 3; count of bases not matched to a gene: 15. This CDR3 spans 17 amino acids. CDR1 MDHEN and CDR2 SYDVKM come from the germline V gene. The CDR3 protein is CASSQQTTGYWDTEAFF. The CDR3 DNA reads as TGTGCCAGCAGTCAACAAACGACAGGGTATTGGGACACTGAAGCTTTCTTT.

This clonotype was picked up one time. Here the CDR3 DNA reads TGTGCCAGCAGCTCGGGGGCCCCGCCAGGAGTGACCCAGTACTTC. Its protein is CASSSGAPPGVTQYF. The chain links TRBV7-8 to TRBJ2-5; either TRBD1 or TRBD2 may fit D (6 bases each). The CDR3 extends over 15 amino acids. V was cut by 4 bases and J by 7 bases, with 19 bases left in between. Germline-derived CDR1 and CDR2 are SGHVS and FQNEAQ.

The DNA for the CDR3 is TGTGCCAGCAGCTTAAGGGAAGGGCGAGGCACAGATACGCAGTATTTT. Translated, it gives CASSLREGRGTDTQYF. The genes are TRBV11-2 and TRBJ2-3, with no clear D. Germline CDR1 reads SGHAT; CDR2 reads FQNNGV. This CDR3 is built from 16 residues. V was shortened by 2 bases and J by 1 base, with 13 bases between the two germline ends.

The J gene is TRBJ2-3, the V gene TRBV9; TRBD2 matches 8 bases. CDR1 and CDR2 (germline): SGDLS, YYNGEE. CDR3 length equals 16 residues. V was pared by 0 bases and J by 10 bases, with 13 bases of the junction left unmatched. The CDR3 sequence is CASSVAGRARVDPQYF. The CDR3 DNA follows: TGTGCCAGCAGCGTAGCCGGGAGGGCCCGGGTTGATCCGCAGTATTTT.

The V and J genes are TRBV7-2 and TRBJ2-1; D gene ambiguous. The germline gives CDR1 SGHTA, CDR2 FQGNSA. The CDR3 has 13 residues. Trimming removed 3 bases from V and 7 bases from J, with 10 bases in between. Here the CDR3 DNA reads TGTGCCAGCAGCTTGGGAAGGACGAATGAGCAGTTCTTC. Translation: CASSLGRTNEQFF.

The chain joins TRBV9 to TRBJ2-1, with 9 bases matching TRBD2. In germline, CDR1 is SGDLS, CDR2 YYNGEE. J gave up 7 bases and V 4 bases, and 15 bases lay outside the gene matches. The CDR3 spans 17 residues. The CDR3 region is CASSFVAGEMVVNEQFF. The CDR3 DNA reads TGTGCCAGCAGCTTTGTAGCGGGAGAAATGGTGGTTAATGAGCAGTTCTTC.

This chain uses TRBV28 with TRBJ2-5; weak D call: TRBD1 (5 bases). V gave up 2 bases and J gave up 4 bases, with 8 bases separating them. This CDR3 is built from 13 residues. Germline loops: CDR1 MDHEN, CDR2 SYDVKM. CDR3 loop: CASSLQGPETQYF. CDR3 DNA: TGTGCCAGCAGTTTACAGGGTCCAGAGACCCAGTACTTC.

The chain is built from TRBV4-3 and TRBJ2-5; 7 nucleotides match TRBD2. V was pared by 4 bases and J by 9 bases, with 5 bases of the junction left unmatched. The CDR3 is 12 residues long. Germline lookup yields CDR1 LGHNA and CDR2 YSLEER. CDR3 nucleotides: TGCGCCAGCAGCCGCGGGGGAATGGCCCAGTACTTC. It is translated as CASSRGGMAQYF.